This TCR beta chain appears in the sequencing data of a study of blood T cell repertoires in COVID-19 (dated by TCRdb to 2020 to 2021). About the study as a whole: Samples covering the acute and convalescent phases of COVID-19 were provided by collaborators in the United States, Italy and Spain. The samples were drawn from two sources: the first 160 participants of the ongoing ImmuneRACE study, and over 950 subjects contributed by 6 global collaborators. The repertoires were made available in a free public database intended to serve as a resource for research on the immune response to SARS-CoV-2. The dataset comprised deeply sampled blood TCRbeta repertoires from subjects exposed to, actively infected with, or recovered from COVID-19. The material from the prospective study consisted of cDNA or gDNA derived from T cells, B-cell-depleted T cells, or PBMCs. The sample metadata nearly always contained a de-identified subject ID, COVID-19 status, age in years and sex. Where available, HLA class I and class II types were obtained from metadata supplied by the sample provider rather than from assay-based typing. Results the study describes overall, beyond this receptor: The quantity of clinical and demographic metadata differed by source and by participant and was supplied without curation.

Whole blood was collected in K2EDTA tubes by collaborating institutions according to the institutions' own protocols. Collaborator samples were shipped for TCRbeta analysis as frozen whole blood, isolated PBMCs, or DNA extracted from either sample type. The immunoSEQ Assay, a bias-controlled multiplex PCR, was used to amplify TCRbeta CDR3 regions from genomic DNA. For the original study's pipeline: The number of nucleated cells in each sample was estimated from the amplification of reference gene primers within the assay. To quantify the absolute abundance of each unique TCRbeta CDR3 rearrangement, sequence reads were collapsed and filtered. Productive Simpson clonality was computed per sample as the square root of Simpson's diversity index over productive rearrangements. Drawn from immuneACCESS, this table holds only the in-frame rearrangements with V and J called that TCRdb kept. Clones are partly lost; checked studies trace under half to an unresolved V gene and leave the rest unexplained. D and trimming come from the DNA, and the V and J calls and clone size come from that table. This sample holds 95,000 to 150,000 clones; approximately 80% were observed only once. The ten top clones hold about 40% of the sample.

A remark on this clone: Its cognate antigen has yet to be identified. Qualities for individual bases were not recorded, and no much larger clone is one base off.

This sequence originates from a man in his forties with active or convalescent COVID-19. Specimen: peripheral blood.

The CDR3 reads CASIRQTGSSYEQYF. The nucleotide sequence reads as follows: TGTGCCAGCATAAGGCAGACAGGGAGCTCCTACGAGCAGTACTTC. The V and J segments used are TRBV28 and TRBJ2-7, with TRBD1 matching 7 junction bases. CDR1 and CDR2 are drawn from the germline V gene: MDHEN, SYDVKM. The CDR3 goes from the cysteine to the phenylalanine over 15 residues. This entry keeps only the CDR3 DNA: 45 bases, framed from base 1. Trimmed from V: 7 bases; trimmed from J: 0 bases; junction bases lacking a gene match: 9.